Sequencing of this T cell receptor (beta chain) was carried out in a study of identical twins. CDR1 and CDR2 from the germline V gene are MGHDK and SYGVNS. Trimming cost V 3 bases and J 7 bases, with 7 bases left between them. The length of the CDR3 is 11 residues. Study-wide results and limits: For monozygotic twins, models underestimated out-of-frame TCR alpha sharing. Excess sharing by twins proved weaker in beta out-of-frame sequences.

Template switching, a step in the protocol, added a universal primer site, and cDNA carried unique molecular identifiers. TCRdb redid the calling of the 5' RACE reads with MiXCR, one entry per CDR3 protein. The table includes about 150,000 distinct CDR3 sequences, approximately 4% detected once. This clonotype was picked up many times. Its matching antigen is unknown. This receptor was obtained from a man in his late teens or twenties in good health. The source material was memory T cells sorted from blood. The chain uses TRBV25-1 and TRBJ2-7; tentative D call: TRBD2 (6 bases). CDR3 nucleotide sequence: TGTGCCAGCAGTGACGGAGGGGAGCAGTACTTC. Protein product: CASSDGGEQYF.